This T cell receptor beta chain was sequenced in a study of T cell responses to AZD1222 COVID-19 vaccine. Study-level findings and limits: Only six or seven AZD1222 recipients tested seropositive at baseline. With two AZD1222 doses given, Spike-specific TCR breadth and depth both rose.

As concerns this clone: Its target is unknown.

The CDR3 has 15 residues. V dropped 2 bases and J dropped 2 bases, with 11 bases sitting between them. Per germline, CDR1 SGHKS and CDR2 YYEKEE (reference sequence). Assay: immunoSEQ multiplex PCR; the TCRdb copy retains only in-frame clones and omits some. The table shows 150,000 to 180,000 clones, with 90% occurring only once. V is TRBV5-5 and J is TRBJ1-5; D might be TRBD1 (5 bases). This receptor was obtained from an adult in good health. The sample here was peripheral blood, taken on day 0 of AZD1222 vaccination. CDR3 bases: TGTGCCAGCAGCTTTACCCGGGACCGCAATCAGCCCCAGCATTTT. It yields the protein CASSFTRDRNQPQHF.